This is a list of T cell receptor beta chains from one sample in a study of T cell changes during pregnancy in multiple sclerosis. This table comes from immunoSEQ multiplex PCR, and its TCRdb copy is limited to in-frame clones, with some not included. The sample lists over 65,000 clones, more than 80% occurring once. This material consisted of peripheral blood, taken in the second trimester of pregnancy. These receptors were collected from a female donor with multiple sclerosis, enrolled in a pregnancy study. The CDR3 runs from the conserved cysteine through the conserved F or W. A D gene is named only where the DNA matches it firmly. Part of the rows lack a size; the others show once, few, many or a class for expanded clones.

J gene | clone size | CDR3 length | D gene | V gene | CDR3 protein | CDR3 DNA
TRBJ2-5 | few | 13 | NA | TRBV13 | CASSPGGTETQYF | TGTGCCAGCAGTCCAGGCGGGACGGAGACCCAGTACTTC
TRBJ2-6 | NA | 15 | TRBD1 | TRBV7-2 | CASSWTGSGANVLTF | TGTGCCAGCAGCTGGACAGGGTCTGGGGCCAACGTCCTGACTTTC
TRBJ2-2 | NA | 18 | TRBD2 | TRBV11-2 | CASLGGLAGARGTGELFF | TGTGCCAGCTTGGGGGGACTAGCGGGAGCCCGGGGCACCGGGGAGCTGTTTTTT
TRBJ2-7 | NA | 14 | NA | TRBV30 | CAWSVTDSTYEQYF | TGTGCCTGGAGTGTAACCGATAGTACCTACGAGCAGTACTTC
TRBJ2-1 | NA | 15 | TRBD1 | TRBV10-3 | CAISESRTGSNEQFF | TGTGCCATCAGTGAGTCACGGACAGGGTCAAATGAGCAGTTCTTC
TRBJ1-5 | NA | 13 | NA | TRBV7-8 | CASSLRDDQPQHF | TGTGCCAGCAGCTTACGGGATGATCAGCCCCAGCATTTT
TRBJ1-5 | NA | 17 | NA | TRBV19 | CASSITGSSLGNQPQHF | TGTGCCAGTAGTATTACGGGATCTTCCCTGGGAAATCAGCCCCAGCATTTT
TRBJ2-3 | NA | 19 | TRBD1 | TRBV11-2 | CASSSRQTRDRARKDTQYF | TGTGCCAGCAGCTCTAGGCAAACGCGGGACAGGGCGAGAAAAGATACGCAGTATTTT
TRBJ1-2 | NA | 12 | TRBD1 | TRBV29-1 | CSVEGTGRGYTF | TGCAGCGTTGAGGGGACAGGGAGGGGCTACACCTTC
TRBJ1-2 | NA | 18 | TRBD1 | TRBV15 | CATSSHPDRGTGSYGYTF | TGTGCCACCAGCAGTCACCCCGACAGGGGCACCGGGAGCTATGGCTACACCTTC
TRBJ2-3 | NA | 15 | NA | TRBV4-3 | CASSQGASGADTQYF | TGCGCCAGCAGCCAAGGCGCATCGGGGGCAGATACGCAGTATTTT
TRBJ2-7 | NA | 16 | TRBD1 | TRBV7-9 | CASSDSTGQGVYEQYF | TGTGCCAGCAGCGATTCGACGGGACAGGGGGTCTACGAGCAGTACTTC
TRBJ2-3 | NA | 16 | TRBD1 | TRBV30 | CAWEGTGTGDTDTQYF | TGTGCCTGGGAAGGAACCGGGACAGGGGACACAGATACGCAGTATTTT
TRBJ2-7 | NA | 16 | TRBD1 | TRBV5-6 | CASSLVDRAPSYEQYF | TGTGCCAGCAGCTTGGTGGACAGGGCGCCTTCCTACGAGCAGTACTTC
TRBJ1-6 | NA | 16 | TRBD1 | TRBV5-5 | CASSLNRGSYNSPLHF | TGTGCCAGCAGCTTGAACAGGGGATCCTATAATTCACCCCTCCACTTT
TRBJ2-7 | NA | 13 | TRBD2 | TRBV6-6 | CASSLADFYEQYF | TGTGCCAGCAGCCTAGCGGATTTCTACGAGCAGTACTTC
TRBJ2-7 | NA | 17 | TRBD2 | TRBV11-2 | CASSFPISGGPTYEQYF | TGTGCCAGCAGCTTCCCGATCAGCGGGGGCCCCACCTACGAGCAGTACTTC
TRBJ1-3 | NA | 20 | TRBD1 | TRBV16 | CASSQGNRDRGPYSGNTIYF | TGTGCCAGCAGCCAGGGAAACCGGGACAGGGGGCCATACTCTGGAAACACCATATATTTT
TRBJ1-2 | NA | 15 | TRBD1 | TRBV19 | CASSTGQVGNYGYTF | TGTGCCAGTAGTACCGGACAGGTAGGAAACTATGGCTACACCTTC
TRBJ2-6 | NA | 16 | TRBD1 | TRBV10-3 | CAINPGQGSGANVLTF | TGTGCCATCAATCCGGGACAGGGTTCTGGGGCCAACGTCCTGACTTTC
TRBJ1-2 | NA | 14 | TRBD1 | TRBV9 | CASSVLTGHYGYTF | TGTGCCAGCAGCGTCCTGACAGGGCACTATGGCTACACCTTC
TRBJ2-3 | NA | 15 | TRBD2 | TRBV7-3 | CASSRWGGDTDTQYF | TGTGCCAGCAGCCGGTGGGGGGGGGACACAGATACGCAGTATTTT
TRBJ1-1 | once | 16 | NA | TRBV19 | CASSIGVPIMNTEAFF | TGTGCCAGTAGTATCGGGGTACCCATCATGAACACTGAAGCTTTCTTT
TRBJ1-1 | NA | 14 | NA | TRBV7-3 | CASSSTRENTEAFF | TGTGCCAGCAGCTCGACCAGGGAGAACACTGAAGCTTTCTTT
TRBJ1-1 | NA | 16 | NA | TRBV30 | CAHKRGPPLMNTEAFF | TGTGCCCACAAAAGGGGCCCACCGCTCATGAACACTGAAGCTTTCTTT
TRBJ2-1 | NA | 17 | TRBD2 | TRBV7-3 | CASSLSPWPSGGDEQFF | TGTGCCAGCAGCTTATCGCCCTGGCCTAGCGGGGGGGATGAGCAGTTCTTC
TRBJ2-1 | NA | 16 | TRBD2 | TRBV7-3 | CASSPTISGGANEQFF | TGTGCCAGCAGCCCGACCATTAGCGGGGGGGCGAATGAGCAGTTCTTC
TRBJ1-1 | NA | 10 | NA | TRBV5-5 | CASGRPPAFF | TGTGCCAGTGGGAGGCCCCCGGCTTTCTTT
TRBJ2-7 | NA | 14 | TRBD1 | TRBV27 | CASSLMGQNYEQYF | TGTGCCAGCAGTTTAATGGGACAGAACTACGAGCAGTACTTC
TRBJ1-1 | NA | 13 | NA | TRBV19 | CASSAPPGTEAFF | TGTGCCAGTAGTGCACCCCCGGGCACTGAAGCTTTCTTT
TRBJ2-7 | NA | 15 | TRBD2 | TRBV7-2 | CASSLSSGGGYEQYF | TGTGCCAGCAGCTTGTCTAGCGGGGGAGGCTACGAGCAGTACTTC
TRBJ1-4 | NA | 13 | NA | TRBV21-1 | CASSAWAPEKLFF | TGTGCCAGCAGCGCTTGGGCGCCCGAAAAACTGTTTTTT
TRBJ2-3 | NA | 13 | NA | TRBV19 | CACRGDSTDTQYF | TGTGCCTGCAGGGGAGATAGCACAGATACGCAGTATTTT
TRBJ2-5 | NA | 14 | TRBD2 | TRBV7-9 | CASSRAGGRETQYF | TGTGCCAGCAGCCGAGCGGGGGGTCGAGAGACCCAGTACTTC
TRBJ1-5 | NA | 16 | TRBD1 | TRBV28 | CASQTGGYSANQPQHF | TGTGCCAGCCAGACAGGGGGTTATTCGGCCAATCAGCCCCAGCATTTT
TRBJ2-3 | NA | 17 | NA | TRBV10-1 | CASSDLCGLDSTDTQYF | TGCGCCAGCAGTGATCTTTGCGGGCTAGACAGCACAGATACGCAGTATTTT
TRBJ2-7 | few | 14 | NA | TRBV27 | CASSSDRIAYEQYF | TGTGCCAGCAGCTCAGACAGGATCGCCTACGAGCAGTACTTC
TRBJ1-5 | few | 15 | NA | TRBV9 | CASSVREGLNQPQHF | TGTGCCAGCAGCGTGAGGGAGGGTTTAAATCAGCCCCAGCATTTT
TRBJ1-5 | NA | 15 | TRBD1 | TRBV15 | CATSRRTGNNQPQHF | TGTGCCACCAGCAGACGGACAGGGAATAATCAGCCCCAGCATTTT
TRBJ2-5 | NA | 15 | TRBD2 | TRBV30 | CAWTGASGAQETQYF | TGTGCCTGGACTGGGGCTAGCGGGGCCCAAGAGACCCAGTACTTC
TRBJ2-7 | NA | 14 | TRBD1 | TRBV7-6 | CASSIRGQGTYQYF | TGTGCCAGCAGCATCCGGGGACAGGGGACATATCAGTACTTC
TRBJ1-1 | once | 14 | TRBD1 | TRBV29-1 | CSVDWGRGDTEAFF | TGCAGCGTTGATTGGGGCAGGGGGGACACTGAAGCTTTCTTT
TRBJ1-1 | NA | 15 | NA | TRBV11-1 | CASSLVGGPNTEAFF | TGTGCCAGCAGCTTAGTGGGGGGACCGAACACTGAAGCTTTCTTT
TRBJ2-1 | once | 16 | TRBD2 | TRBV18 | CASSPLTSGGGNEQFF | TGTGCCAGCTCCCCTCTGACTAGCGGGGGGGGCAATGAGCAGTTCTTC